What follows is one T cell receptor (beta chain) and its context. Its antigen remains unidentified. Per-base quality was not reported, and no clone a single base away is much larger than it. The data belong to a study of cytomegalovirus exposure and HLA in healthy donors (dated by TCRdb to about 2017). The study in broad terms: According to an earlier analysis of 587 of the donors, some 170 million T cells yielded roughly 110 million unique TCR beta sequences and 276 Gb of sequence data. The study aimed to test whether signatures of past pathogen exposure could be identified by cataloging public T cell receptors. Five DR-DQ haplotypes were handled as single units for association and clustering, since linkage in the cohort was strong. Of the roughly 400 genotyped donors, 70% to 90% were placed in the genetic ancestry cluster associated with self-reported Caucasian donors. In addition to the first cohort of around 670 subjects, a separate validation cohort of about 120 different subjects was used. Both class I and class II loci were covered by HLA typing, at four-digit resolution. The T cell repertoires of 670 or so subjects were profiled by immunosequencing and related to cytomegalovirus serostatus. Genome-wide SNP genotypes for about 60% of the roughly 670 donors were used in a later genetic analysis, which treated that subset as a discovery cohort. Among about 400 genotyped donors of the cohort, an average of roughly 230,000 unique TCR beta nucleotide sequences was sequenced per donor, of which about 20% were non-productive. The later analysis used no new phenotypic data to find candidate immune exposures, relying instead on TCR beta sequences and their occurrence across donors. An early release covering roughly 580 HLA-typed donors comprised about 300 gigabases of sequencing data and around 80 million unique TCR sequences. To study patterns of TCR occurrence, a later analysis re-analyzed previously published TCR beta repertoires from hundreds of donors and added high-resolution HLA genotyping. An earlier analysis of approximately 630 of the donors applied high-throughput TCR beta sequencing to assess whether each TCR beta V gene segment acted as functional or pseudogenic. High-throughput TCR immunosequencing, statistical association of individual TCRs with disease status, and machine learning were combined to predict cytomegalovirus infection status. Typing coverage differed by locus: A, B, C, DRB1 and DQB1 were typed in roughly 620-630 donors, DQA1 in about 560, DPA1 in over 600, and DPB1 in around 490. Every discovery cohort repertoire had been produced on one sequencing platform. Donor age, sex, ethnicity and CMV serostatus were compiled alongside the repertoire data.

The cohort was made up of about 610 healthy bone marrow donors. At the time of sampling, all cohort members were nominally healthy, though unrecorded immune exposures were likely present. The donor was CMV seropositive and belonged to the group of 250 to 300 seropositive cohort members. A peripheral blood sample was collected from each donor, and TCR beta sequencing was performed on peripheral blood mononuclear cells. The Qiagen DNeasy Blood Extraction Kit was used to extract genomic DNA from the blood cell samples. The library was obtained by the immunoSEQ multiplex PCR assay. For the multiplex PCR, a mixture combining 60 forward primers for TCR Vbeta segments and 13 reverse primers for TCR Jbeta segments was used. Amplification of the CDR3 region of rearranged TCR beta genes was performed with a multiplex PCR assay on genomic DNA. The Illumina HiSeq System was used to sequence the amplified TCR beta libraries as 87-base-pair reads. Per the source publication's procedure: A later analysis tallied 75 million to 95 million unique TCR beta chains across the 666 repertoires, and some 12 million of those chains were shared by two or more donors. Raw reads were error-corrected and collapsed into unique sequences with a nearest-neighbor algorithm that merged closely related sequences to remove PCR and sequencing errors. CDR3 sequences were aligned to IMGT reference sequences to assign V, D and J gene segments. For a sequence to be retained, a match of at least six nucleotides to both a V gene segment and a J gene segment was required. Rearrangements were called productive when the CDR3 lacked stop codons and stayed in frame with V and J; all others were non-productive. CDR3 was defined according to IMGT convention as the region running from the second conserved V-encoded cysteine to the conserved J-encoded phenylalanine. The earlier analysis of around 640 of the donors excluded sequences that lacked an unambiguous match to a single V gene segment. In an earlier analysis of about 590 of the donors, a V segment was called functional when productive rearrangements were above 56.7%, and segregating when the standard deviation between donors exceeded 5%. A statistical classification framework was developed to diagnose cytomegalovirus status using the catalog of TCR beta chain sequences. In a later analysis, TCR nucleotide sequences were compared against IMGT/GENE-DB human TR gene sequences so that V and J genes could be assigned. The TCRdist pipeline was used in a later analysis to assign CDR3 sequences and most-parsimonious VDJ recombination scenarios. A later analysis defined each TCR beta chain by its CDR3 amino acid sequence plus V-gene family, and excluded reads lacking a unique V-gene family. To address suspected cross-contamination and a sequencing artifact, a later analysis removed roughly 580 highly shared, low-generation-probability nucleotide sequences. In a later analysis, a clonal expansion index for each public chain was calculated from normalized within-repertoire ranks of inferred template counts. In a later analysis, generation probabilities were computed with a VDJ recombination model fitted to out-of-frame rearrangements, and the resulting probabilities were checked against IGoR. A later analysis scored TCR-TCR, TCR-HLA and TCR-CMV co-occurrence with hypergeometric tests, applying a repertoire-size bias correction to TCR pairs. In a later analysis, false discovery rates were estimated by permuting HLA or CMV assignments 20 times. In a later analysis, co-occurring TCRs were grouped with DBSCAN, and TCRdist sequence similarity was added when clustering was performed within HLA-allele-positive subsets. For co-occurrence clustering, repertoires with fewer than 30,000 or more than 120,000 public chains were excluded, along with five repertoires with anomalous nucleotide sharing. TCRdb took over this immuneACCESS table, retaining in-frame rearrangements with V and J assigned. Such tables are incomplete; in checked studies, under half of the missing clones stem from an unresolved V gene, and the remainder is unexplained. That table is the source of V, J and clone size, and D and trimming were worked out from the DNA. Within this sample are about 150,000 clones, with approximately 70% of them counted one time only. The ten largest clones take up approximately 5.6% of the sample.

For CDR1 and CDR2, the germline V gene (reference sequence) lists GTSNPN and SVGIG. Counted from cysteine to phenylalanine, this CDR3 has 14 amino acids. Only the CDR3 DNA is retained, 42 bases long and in frame from the first base. V loses 1 base, J loses 7 bases, and the germline ends lie 13 bases apart. What the study reported, not specific to this receptor: In an earlier analysis of under 600 of the donors, most TCR beta V segments were observed in productive rearrangements about 90% or about 30% of the time, broadly matching IMGT annotations. The study listed approximately 160 TCR beta chains as associated with cytomegalovirus. According to a later analysis, most CMV-associated TCR beta chains appeared to be HLA-restricted, and the HLA associations seemed to be driven largely by CMV exposure. A further reported finding was that TCR beta sequences accurately predicted the HLA-A and HLA-B alleles for most subjects in the first cohort. Because counts were too low, some 16 rarely observed V segments, including chromosome 9 orphons, were excluded from the earlier analysis of around 590 of the donors. In a later analysis, several top co-occurrence clusters were reported to appear linked to parvovirus B19, influenza, CMV and Epstein-Barr virus. The cohort was sequenced for TCR beta chains only, and without alpha or paired-chain data the features that could be detected were limited. According to a later genetic analysis, donors in an Asian-associated ancestry cluster had fewer N-insertions in productive TCRs than the roughly 700-donor mean. In a later analysis, HLA-associated TCR beta chains were found to be more clonally expanded and to have lower generation probabilities than equally common non-associated chains. When HLA alleles, especially DR and DQ, strongly co-occurred, TCR associations were difficult to assign to individual alleles. V-gene and J-gene trimming of TCR beta chains was associated with a missense DCLRE1C variant in a later genetic analysis, and the association was replicated in an independent cohort. Because HLA typing was missing for some donors at each locus, association tests included only the typed subset. CMV serostatus was the only immune exposure information available for the cohort. Most TCR sequences were observed very rarely across donors, whereas some public TCRs were present in many individuals. A group of highly shared sequence variants was considered likely to be a technical artifact of the sequencing pipeline. Presence/absence analyses assumed roughly uniform sequencing depth across donors, an assumption that may not hold. In a later analysis, TCR association rates were found to vary across HLA loci, with the most associated TCRs seen for DRB1 alleles and the fewest for HLA-C alleles. The classifier was reported to diagnose cytomegalovirus status with high specificity and sensitivity in both the original and validation cohorts. In vitro tests confirmed that a few of the cytomegalovirus-associated TCR beta chains recognize cytomegalovirus antigens. Correlated functional status among segregating V segments might reflect linkage disequilibrium, but an unknown experimental factor could not be ruled out. Some IMGT-functional V segments, including TRBV6-2 and TRBV6-3, could not be distinguished by the 87-base-pair reads and were therefore excluded. Specific HLA alleles were associated with about 17,000 TCR beta sequences at a false discovery rate of 0.05 in a later analysis. According to the authors, the approach could potentially be generalized to other disease states and immunological phenotypes.

Specimen: PBMCs. This sequence was found in a woman younger than 30 in good health and CMV-seropositive. The rearranged chain carries TRBV30 and TRBJ1-4, and possibly TRBD1, on 5 matching bases. The CDR3 sequence is CAWSEDIEREKLFF. The DNA sequence is given as TGTGCCTGGAGTGAGGACATCGAACGTGAAAAACTGTTTTTT.